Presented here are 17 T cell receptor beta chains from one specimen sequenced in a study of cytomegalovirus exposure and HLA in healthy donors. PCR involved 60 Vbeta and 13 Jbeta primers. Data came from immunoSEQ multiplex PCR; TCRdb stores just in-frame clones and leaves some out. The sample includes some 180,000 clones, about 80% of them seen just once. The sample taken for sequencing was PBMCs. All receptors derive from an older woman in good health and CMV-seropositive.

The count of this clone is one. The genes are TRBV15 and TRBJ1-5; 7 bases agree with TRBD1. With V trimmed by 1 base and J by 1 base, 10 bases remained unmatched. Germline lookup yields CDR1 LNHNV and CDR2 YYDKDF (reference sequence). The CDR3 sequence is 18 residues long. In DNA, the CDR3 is TGTGCCACCAGCAGAGGGGGCGGACAGGCTGGGAGCAATCAGCCCCAGCATTTT. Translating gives CATSRGGGQAGSNQPQHF.

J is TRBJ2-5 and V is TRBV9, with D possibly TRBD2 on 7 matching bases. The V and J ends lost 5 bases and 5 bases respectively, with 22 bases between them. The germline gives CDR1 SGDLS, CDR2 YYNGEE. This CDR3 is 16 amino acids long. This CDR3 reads CASSKRPGGPGETQYF. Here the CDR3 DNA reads TGTGCCAGCAGTAAACGACCCGGGGGGCCCGGGGAGACCCAGTACTTC.

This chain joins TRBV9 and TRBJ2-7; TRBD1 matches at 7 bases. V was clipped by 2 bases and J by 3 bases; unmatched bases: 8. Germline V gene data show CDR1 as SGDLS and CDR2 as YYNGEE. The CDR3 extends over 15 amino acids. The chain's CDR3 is CASSVGTEVFYEQYF. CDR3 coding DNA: TGTGCCAGCAGCGTGGGGACAGAGGTTTTCTACGAGCAGTACTTC.

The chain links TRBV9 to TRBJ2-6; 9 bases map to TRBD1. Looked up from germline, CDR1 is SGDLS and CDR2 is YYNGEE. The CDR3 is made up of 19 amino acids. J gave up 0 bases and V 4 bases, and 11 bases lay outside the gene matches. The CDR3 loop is CASSPHAGTGFSGANVLTF. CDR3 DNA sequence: TGTGCCAGCAGCCCTCACGCCGGGACAGGGTTCTCTGGGGCCAACGTCCTGACTTTC. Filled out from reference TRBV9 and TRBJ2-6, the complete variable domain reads DSGVTQTPKHLITATGQRVTLRCSPRSGDLSVYWYQQSLDQGLQFLIQYYNGEERAKGNILERFSAQQFPDLHSELNLSSLELGDSALYFCASSPHAGTGFSGANVLTFGAGSRLTVL.

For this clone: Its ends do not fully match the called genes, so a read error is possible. CDR3 coding DNA: TGTGCCAGCAGGGGACTAGCGGGAAACTCTGGAGCCAACGGCCTGACTTTC. Protein product: CASRGLAGNSGANGLTF. This chain joins TRBV27 and TRBJ2-6, with TRBD2 matching over 13 bases. Germline V gene lookup returns CDR1 MNHEY and CDR2 SMNVEV (reference sequence). The CDR3 is made up of 17 amino acids.

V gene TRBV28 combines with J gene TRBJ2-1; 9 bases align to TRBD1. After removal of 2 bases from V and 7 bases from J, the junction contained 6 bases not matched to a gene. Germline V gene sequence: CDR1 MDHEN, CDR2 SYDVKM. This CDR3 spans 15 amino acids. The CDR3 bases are TGTGCCAGCAGTTTAGGGGGACAGGGAGGGAATGAGCAGTTCTTC. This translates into CASSLGGQGGNEQFF.

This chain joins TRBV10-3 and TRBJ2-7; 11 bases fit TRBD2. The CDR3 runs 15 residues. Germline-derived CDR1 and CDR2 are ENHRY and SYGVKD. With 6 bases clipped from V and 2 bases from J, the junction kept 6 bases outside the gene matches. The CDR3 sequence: CAIRIAGGTTYEQYF. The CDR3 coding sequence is TGTGCCATCAGGATAGCGGGAGGGACGACCTACGAGCAGTACTTC.

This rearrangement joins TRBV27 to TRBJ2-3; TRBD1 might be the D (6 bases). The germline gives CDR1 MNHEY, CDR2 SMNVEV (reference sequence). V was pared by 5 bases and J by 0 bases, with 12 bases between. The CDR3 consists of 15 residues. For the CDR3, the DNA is TGTGCCAGCAGTCCCGGGACAATGAGCACAGATACGCAGTATTTT. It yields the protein CASSPGTMSTDTQYF.

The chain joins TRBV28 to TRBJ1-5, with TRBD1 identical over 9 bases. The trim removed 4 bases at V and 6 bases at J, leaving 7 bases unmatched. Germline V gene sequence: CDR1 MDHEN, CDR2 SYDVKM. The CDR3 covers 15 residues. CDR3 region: CASSSGTGMSQPQHF. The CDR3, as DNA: TGTGCCAGCAGTTCCGGGACAGGGATGAGTCAGCCCCAGCATTTT.

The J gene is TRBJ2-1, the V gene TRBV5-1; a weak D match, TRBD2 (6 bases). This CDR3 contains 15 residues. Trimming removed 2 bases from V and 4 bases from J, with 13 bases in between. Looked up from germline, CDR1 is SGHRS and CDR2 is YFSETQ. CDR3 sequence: CASSLSSGTYNEQFF. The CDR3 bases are TGCGCCAGCAGCTTAAGTAGCGGAACGTACAATGAGCAGTTCTTC. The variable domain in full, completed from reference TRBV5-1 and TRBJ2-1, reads KAGVTQTPRYLIKTRGQQVTLSCSPISGHRSVSWYQQTPGQGLQFLFEYFSETQRNKGNFPGRFSGRQFSNSRSEMNVSTLELGDSALYLCASSLSSGTYNEQFFGPGTRLTVL.

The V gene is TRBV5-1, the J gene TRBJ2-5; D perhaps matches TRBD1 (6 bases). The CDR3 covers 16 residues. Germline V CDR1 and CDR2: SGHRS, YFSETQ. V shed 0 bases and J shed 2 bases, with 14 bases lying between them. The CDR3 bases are TGCGCCAGCAGCTTGGTTCCGGGACACCGGCAAGAGACCCAGTACTTC. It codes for CASSLVPGHRQETQYF.

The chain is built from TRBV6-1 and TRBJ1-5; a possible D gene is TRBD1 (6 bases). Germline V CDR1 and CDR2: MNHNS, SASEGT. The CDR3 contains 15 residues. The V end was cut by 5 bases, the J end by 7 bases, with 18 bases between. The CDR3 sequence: CASSKDRPPGQPQHF. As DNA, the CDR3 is TGTGCCAGCAGTAAGGACAGACCCCCGGGGCAGCCCCAGCATTTT.

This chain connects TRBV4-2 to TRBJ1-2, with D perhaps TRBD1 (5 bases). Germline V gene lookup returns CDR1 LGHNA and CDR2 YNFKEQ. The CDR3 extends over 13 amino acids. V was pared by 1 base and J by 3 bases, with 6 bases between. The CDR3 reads CASSQGRDYGYTF. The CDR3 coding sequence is TGTGCCAGCAGCCAAGGCAGGGACTATGGCTACACCTTC.

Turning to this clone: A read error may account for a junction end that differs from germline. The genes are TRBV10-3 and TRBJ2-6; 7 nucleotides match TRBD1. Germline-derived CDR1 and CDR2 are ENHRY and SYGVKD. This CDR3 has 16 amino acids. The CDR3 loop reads CAIKRDSRSGANGLTF. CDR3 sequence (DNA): TGTGCCATCAAGAGGGACAGCCGCTCTGGGGCCAACGGCCTGACTTTC.

The CDR3 bases are TGCAGCGCACAGGGGTCCACTGAAGCTTTCTTT. Residues: CSAQGSTEAFF. The J gene is TRBJ1-1, the V gene TRBV29-1, with TRBD1 matching 7 bases. This CDR3 is built from 11 residues. Trimming cost V 7 bases and J 4 bases; bases outside gene matches: 3. Germline assignment: CDR1 SQVTM and CDR2 ANQGSEA.

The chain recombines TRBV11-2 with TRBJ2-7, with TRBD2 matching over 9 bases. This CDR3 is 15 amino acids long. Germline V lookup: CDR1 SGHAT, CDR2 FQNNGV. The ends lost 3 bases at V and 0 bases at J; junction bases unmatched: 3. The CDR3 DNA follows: TGTGCCAGCAGCTTGACTAGCGGAAACTCCTACGAGCAGTACTTC. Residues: CASSLTSGNSYEQYF.

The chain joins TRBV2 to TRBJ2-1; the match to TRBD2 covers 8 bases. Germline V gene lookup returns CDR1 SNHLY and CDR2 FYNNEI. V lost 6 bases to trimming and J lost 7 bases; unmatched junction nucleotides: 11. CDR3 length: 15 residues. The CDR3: CASRVALAGINEQFF. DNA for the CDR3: TGTGCCAGCAGAGTTGCGCTAGCGGGTATTAATGAGCAGTTCTTC. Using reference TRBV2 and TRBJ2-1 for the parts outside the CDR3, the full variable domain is EPEVTQTPSHQVTQMGQEVILRCVPISNHLYFYWYRQILGQKVEFLVSFYNNEISEKSEIFDDQFSVERPDGSNFTLKIRSTKLEDSAMYFCASRVALAGINEQFFGPGTRLTVL.